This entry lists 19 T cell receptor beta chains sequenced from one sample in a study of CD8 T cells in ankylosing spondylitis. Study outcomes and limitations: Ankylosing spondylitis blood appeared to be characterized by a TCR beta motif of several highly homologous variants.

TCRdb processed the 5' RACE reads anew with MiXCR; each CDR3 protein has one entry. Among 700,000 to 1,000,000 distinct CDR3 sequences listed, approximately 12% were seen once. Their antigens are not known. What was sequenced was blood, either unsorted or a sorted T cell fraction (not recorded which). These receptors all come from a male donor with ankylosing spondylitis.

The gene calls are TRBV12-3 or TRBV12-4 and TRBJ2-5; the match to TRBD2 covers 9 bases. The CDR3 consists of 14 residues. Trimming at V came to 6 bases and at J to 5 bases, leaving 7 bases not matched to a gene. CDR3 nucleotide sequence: TGTGCCAGCAGGGAGACTAGCGGAGGGGAGACCCAGTACTTC. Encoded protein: CASRETSGGETQYF.

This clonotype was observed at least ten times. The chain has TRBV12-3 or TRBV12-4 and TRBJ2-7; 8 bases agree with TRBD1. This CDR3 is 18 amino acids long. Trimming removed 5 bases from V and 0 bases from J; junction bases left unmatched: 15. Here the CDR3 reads CASSAERTGSFFSYEQYF. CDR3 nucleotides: TGTGCCAGCAGTGCCGAACGGACAGGGTCCTTCTTCTCCTACGAGCAGTACTTC.

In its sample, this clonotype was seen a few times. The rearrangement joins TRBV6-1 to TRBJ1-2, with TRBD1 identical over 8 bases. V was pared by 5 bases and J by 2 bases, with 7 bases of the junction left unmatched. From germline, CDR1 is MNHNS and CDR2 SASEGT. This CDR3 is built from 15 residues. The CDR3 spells CASSSGQGTNYGYTF. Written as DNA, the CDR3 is TGTGCCAGCAGTAGTGGACAGGGCACCAACTATGGCTACACCTTC.

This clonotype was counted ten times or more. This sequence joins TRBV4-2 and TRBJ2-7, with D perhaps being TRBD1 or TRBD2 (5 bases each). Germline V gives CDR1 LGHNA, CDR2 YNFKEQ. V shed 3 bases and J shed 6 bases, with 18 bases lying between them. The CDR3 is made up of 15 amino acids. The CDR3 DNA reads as TGTGCCAGCAGCCACCTAGAGGGGCGTGTGGTCGAGCAGTACTTC. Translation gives CASSHLEGRVVEQYF.

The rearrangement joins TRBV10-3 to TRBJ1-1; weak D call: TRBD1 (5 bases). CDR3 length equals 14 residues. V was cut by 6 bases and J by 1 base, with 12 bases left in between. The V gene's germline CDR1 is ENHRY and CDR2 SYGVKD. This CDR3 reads CAIRFRGQNTEAFF. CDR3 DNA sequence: TGTGCCATCAGATTCCGGGGCCAGAACACTGAAGCTTTCTTT.

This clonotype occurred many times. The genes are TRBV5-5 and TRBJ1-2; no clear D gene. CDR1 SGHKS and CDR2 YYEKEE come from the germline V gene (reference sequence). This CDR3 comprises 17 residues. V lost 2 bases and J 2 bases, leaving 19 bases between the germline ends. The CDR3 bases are TGTGCCAGCAGCTTTCCGGACCGCGGGATTCGAAACTATGGCTACACCTTC. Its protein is CASSFPDRGIRNYGYTF.

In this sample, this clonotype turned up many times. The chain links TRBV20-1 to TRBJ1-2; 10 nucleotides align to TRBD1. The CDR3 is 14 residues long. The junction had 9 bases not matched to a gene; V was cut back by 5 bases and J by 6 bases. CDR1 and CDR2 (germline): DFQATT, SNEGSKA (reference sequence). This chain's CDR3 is CSAHRDRGRDGYTF. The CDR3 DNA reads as TGCAGTGCTCACCGGGACAGGGGTAGGGATGGCTACACCTTC.

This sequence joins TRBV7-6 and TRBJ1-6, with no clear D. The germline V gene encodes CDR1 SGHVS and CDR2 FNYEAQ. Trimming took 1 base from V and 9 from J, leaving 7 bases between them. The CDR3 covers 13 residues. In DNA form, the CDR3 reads TGTGCCAGCAGCTTAGATGTCGGTTCACCCCTCCACTTT. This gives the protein CASSLDVGSPLHF.

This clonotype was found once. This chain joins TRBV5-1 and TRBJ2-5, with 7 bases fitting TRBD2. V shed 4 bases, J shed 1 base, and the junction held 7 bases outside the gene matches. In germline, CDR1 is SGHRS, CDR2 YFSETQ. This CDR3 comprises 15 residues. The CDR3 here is CASSPGLVGQETQYF. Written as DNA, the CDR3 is TGCGCCAGCAGCCCCGGACTAGTTGGCCAAGAGACCCAGTACTTC.

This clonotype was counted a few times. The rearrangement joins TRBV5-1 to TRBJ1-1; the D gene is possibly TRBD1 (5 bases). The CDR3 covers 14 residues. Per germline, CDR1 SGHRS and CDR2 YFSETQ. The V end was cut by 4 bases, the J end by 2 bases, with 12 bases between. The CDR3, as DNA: TGCGCCAGCAGCGCTGACAGATCAAACACTGAAGCTTTCTTT. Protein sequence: CASSADRSNTEAFF.

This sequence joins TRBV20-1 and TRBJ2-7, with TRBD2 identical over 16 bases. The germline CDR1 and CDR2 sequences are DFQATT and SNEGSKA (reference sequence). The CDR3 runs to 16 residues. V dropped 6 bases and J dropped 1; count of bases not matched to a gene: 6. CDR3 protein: CSATGLAGGPSYEQYF. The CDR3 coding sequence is TGCAGTGCGACGGGACTAGCGGGAGGGCCGTCCTACGAGCAGTACTTC.

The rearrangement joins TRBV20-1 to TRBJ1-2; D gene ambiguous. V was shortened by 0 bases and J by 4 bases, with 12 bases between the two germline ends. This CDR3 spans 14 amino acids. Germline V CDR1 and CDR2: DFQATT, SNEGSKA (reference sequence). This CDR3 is CSAREPRGAYGYTF. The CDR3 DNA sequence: TGCAGTGCTAGAGAGCCCCGGGGAGCCTATGGCTACACCTTC.

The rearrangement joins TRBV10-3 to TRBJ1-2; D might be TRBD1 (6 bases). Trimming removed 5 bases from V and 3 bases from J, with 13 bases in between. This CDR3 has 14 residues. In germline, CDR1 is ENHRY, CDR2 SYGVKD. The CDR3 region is CAISLQGQDYGYTF. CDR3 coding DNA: TGTGCCATCAGTCTGCAGGGGCAGGACTATGGCTACACCTTC.

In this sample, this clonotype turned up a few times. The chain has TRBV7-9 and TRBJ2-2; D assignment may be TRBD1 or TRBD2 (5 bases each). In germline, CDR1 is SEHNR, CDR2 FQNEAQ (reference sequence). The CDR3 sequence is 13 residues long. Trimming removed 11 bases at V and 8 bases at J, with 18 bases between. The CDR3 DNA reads TGTGCCGACTCCGGGACCCAAGGAGGGGAGCTGTTTTTT. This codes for CADSGTQGGELFF. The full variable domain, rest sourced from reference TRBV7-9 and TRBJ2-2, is DTGVSQNPRHKITKRGQNVTFRCDPISEHNRLYWYRQTLGQGPEFLTYFQNEAQLEKSRLLSDRFSAERPKGSFSTLEIQRTEQGDSAMYLCADSGTQGGELFFGEGSRLTVL.

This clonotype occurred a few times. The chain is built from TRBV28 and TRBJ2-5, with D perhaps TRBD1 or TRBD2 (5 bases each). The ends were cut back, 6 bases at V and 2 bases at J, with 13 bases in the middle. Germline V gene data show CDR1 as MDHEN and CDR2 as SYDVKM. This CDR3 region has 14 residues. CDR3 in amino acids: CASSPGRMQETQYF. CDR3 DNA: TGTGCCAGCAGCCCGGGACGGATGCAAGAGACCCAGTACTTC.

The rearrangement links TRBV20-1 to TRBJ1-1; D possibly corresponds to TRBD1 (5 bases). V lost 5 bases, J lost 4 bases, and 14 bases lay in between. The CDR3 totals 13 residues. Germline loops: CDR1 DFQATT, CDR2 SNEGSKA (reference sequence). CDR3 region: CSAGPPGGTEAFF. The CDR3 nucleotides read TGCAGTGCTGGCCCCCCGGGGGGCACTGAAGCTTTCTTT.

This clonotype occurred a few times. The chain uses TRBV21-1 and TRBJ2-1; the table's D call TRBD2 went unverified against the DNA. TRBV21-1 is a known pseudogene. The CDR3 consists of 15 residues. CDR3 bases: TGTGCCAGACTAGCGGACCGTTTAAAAGAGCCTGAGCAGTTCTTC. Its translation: CARLADRLKEPEQFF.

The CDR3 nucleotides read TGTGCCAGCAGCTTCGGCTCTCGCGGAGAGCAGTTCTTC. Translation: CASSFGSRGEQFF. V gene TRBV5-6 combines with J gene TRBJ2-1; D unresolved. The V end was cut by 2 bases, the J end by 10 bases, with 13 bases between. This CDR3 is 13 amino acids long. Per the germline V gene, CDR1 is SGHDT and CDR2 is YYEEEE.

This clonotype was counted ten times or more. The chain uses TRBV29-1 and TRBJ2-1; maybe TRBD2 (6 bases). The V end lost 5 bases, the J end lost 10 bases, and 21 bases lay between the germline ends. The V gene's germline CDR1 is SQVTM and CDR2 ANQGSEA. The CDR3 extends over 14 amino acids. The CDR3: CSVRQEEGGEEQFF. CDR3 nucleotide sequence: TGCAGCGTTCGTCAGGAAGAGGGAGGTGAGGAGCAGTTCTTC.